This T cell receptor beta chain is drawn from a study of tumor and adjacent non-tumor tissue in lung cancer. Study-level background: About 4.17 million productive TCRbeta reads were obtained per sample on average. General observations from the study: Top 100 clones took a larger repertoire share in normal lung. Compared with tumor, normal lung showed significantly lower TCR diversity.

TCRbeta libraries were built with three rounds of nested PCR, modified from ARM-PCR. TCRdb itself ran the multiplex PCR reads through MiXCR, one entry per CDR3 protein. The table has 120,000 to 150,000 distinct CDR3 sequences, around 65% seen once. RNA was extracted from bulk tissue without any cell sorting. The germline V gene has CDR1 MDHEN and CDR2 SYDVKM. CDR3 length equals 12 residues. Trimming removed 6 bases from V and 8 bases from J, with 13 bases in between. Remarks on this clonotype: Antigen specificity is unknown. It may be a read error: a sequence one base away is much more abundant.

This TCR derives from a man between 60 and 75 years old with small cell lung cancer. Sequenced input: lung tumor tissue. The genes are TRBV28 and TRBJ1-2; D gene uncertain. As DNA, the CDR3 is TGTGCCAGCAGCCCCGGGTTGGGCGGCTACACCTTC. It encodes CASSPGLGGYTF.